This is a list of T cell receptor beta chains from one sample in a study of blood T cell repertoires in COVID-19. Repertoires were generated with immunoSEQ multiplex PCR, while TCRdb's copy carries only in-frame clones and drops some. The data contain about 94,000 clones, roughly 80% of them singletons. Sequences were obtained from peripheral blood. The receptors were gathered from a man in his sixties with acute or convalescent COVID-19. CDR3s include the opening cysteine and the closing phenylalanine or tryptophan. D genes are given only for firm matches. A row's size may be missing; if present it is once, few, many or a size class.

>-|TRBJ1-6|-|TRBV5-6
CASSRWGELTPLHF
TGTGCCAGCAGCAGGTGGGGGGAATTAACACCCCTCCACTTT
>TRBD1|TRBJ2-1|-|TRBV18
CASSPTGSSYNEQFF
TGTGCCAGCTCACCGACAGGGAGCTCCTACAATGAGCAGTTCTTC
>TRBD2|TRBJ2-3|-|TRBV2
CASSGAWTSGGRSTDTQYF
TGTGCCAGCAGTGGGGCTTGGACTAGCGGGGGGCGGAGCACAGATACGCAGTATTTT
>TRBD1|TRBJ2-1|-|TRBV15
CATSRDSGQASSYNEQFF
TGTGCCACCAGCAGAGATTCTGGACAGGCCAGCTCCTACAATGAGCAGTTCTTC
>-|TRBJ2-3|-|TRBV12-3/TRBV12-4
CASSTGGDTQYF
TGTGCCAGCAGCACCGGAGGAGATACGCAGTATTTT
>-|TRBJ1-6|-|TRBV30
CAWKGIGYNSPLHF
TGTGCCTGGAAGGGGATAGGATATAATTCACCCCTCCACTTT
>TRBD1|TRBJ1-1|-|TRBV3-1/TRBV3-2
CASSPRTGGWGTEAFF
TGTGCCAGCAGCCCTCGTACAGGGGGCTGGGGCACTGAAGCTTTCTTT
>-|TRBJ2-1|-|TRBV5-1
CASSQGGSYNEQFF
TGCGCCAGCAGTCAGGGGGGCTCCTACAATGAGCAGTTCTTC
>-|TRBJ1-1|-|TRBV13
CASSLTGDMNTEAFF
TGTGCCAGCAGCCTCACGGGAGACATGAACACTGAAGCTTTCTTT
>-|TRBJ1-6|once|TRBV2
CASSRSEVSPLHF
TGTGCCAGCAGTAGGAGTGAGGTTTCACCCCTCCACTTT
>-|TRBJ2-3|once|TRBV7-3
CASSQGPVPDTQYF
TGTGCCAGCAGCCAGGGTCCGGTGCCAGATACGCAGTATTTT
>-|TRBJ2-7|-|TRBV9
CASSPGGQLSEQYF
TGTGCCAGCAGCCCCGGAGGGCAGCTTTCGGAGCAGTACTTC
>TRBD1|TRBJ2-1|-|TRBV10-3
CAISGLGQGDNEQFF
TGTGCCATCAGCGGCCTCGGACAGGGCGACAATGAGCAGTTCTTC
>TRBD2|TRBJ2-7|-|TRBV6-2/TRBV6-3
CASSRGGGYEQYF
TGTGCCAGCAGCCGAGGCGGGGGCTACGAGCAGTACTTC